This T cell receptor beta chain was captured by sequencing in a study of shared clonotypes between healthy human individuals. Looked up from germline, CDR1 is SGHKS and CDR2 is YYEKEE (reference sequence). CDR3 size: 15 residues. The trim removed 3 bases at V and 0 bases at J, leaving 3 bases unmatched. Study-wide points: In contrast to clonotypes shared by all four donors, non-shared clonotypes had lower generation probabilities.

Note on this clone: Its antigen is currently unknown.

Naive CD8 cells lacked CD45RO and underwent positive selection for CCR7, leaving out terminally differentiated effector memory CD45RA+ cells. Method: immunoSEQ multiplex PCR; TCRdb's copy keeps in-frame clones and lacks some. This sample has 550,000 to 650,000 clones; approximately 96% occur once, and the top ten carry roughly 0.12%. The source is a woman in her thirties in good health. The sample consisted of naive CD8+ T cells sorted from blood. The V call is TRBV5-5, the J call TRBJ2-7; TRBD1 aligns across 10 bases. CDR3 sequence reads: CASSSDRGPSYEQYF. CDR3 DNA sequence: TGTGCCAGCAGCTCTGACAGGGGGCCCTCCTACGAGCAGTACTTC.